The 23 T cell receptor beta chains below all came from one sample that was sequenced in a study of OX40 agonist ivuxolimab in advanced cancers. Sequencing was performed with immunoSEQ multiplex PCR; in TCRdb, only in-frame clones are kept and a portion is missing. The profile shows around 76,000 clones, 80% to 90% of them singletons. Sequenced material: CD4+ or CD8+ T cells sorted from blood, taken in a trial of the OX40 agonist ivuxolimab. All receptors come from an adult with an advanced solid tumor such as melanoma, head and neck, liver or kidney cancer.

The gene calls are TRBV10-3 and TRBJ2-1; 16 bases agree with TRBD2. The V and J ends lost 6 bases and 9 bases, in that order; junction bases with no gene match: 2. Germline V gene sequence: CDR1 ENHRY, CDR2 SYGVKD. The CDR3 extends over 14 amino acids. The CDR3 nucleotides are TGTGCCATCAGGGGGACTAGCGGGAGGGCTGAGCAGTTCTTC. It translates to CAIRGTSGRAEQFF.

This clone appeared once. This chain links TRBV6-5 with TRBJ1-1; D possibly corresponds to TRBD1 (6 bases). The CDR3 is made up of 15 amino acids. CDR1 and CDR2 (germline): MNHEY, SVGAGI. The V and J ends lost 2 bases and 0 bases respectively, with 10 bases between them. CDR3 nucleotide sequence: TGTGCCAGCAGTTACACAGGGTATATGAACACTGAAGCTTTCTTT. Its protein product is CASSYTGYMNTEAFF.

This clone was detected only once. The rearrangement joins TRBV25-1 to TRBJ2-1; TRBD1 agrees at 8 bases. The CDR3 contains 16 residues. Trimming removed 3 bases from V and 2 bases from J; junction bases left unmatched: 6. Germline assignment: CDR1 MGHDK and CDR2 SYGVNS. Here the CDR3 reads CASSDDRGPPYNEQFF. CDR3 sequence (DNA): TGTGCCAGCAGTGACGACAGGGGACCCCCCTACAATGAGCAGTTCTTC. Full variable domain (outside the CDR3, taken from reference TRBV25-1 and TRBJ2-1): EADIYQTPRYLVIGTGKKITLECSQTMGHDKMYWYQQDPGMELHLIHYSYGVNSTEKGDLSSESTVSRIRTEHFPLTLESARPSHTSQYLCASSDDRGPPYNEQFFGPGTRLTVL.

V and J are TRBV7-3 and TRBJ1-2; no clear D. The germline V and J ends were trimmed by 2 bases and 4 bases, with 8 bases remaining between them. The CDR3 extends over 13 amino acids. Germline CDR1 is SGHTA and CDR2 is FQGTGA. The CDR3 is CASSLYPGYGYTF. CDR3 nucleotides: TGTGCCAGCAGCTTATATCCGGGCTATGGCTACACCTTC. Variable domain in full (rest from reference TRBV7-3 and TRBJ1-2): GAGVSQTPSNKVTEKGKYVELRCDPISGHTALYWYRQSLGQGPEFLIYFQGTGAADDSGLPNDRFFAVRPEGSVSTLKIQRTERGDSAVYLCASSLYPGYGYTFGSGTRLTVV.

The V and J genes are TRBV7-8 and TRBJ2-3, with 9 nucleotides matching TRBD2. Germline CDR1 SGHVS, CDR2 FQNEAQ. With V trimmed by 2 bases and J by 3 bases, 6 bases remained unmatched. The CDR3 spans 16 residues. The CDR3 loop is CASSLIGGRGTDTQYF. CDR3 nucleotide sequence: TGTGCCAGCAGCTTAATAGGCGGGAGGGGGACAGATACGCAGTATTTT. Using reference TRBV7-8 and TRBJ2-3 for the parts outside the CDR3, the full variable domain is GAGVSQSPRYKVAKRGQDVALRCDPISGHVSLFWYQQALGQGPEFLTYFQNEAQLDKSGLPSDRFFAERPEGSVSTLKIQRTQQEDSAVYLCASSLIGGRGTDTQYFGPGTRLTVL.

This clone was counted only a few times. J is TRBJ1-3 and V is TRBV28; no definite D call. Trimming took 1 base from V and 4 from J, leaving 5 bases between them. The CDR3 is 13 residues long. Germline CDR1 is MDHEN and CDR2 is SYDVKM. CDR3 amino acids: CASSLFGGNTIYF. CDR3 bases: TGTGCCAGCAGTTTATTCGGAGGAAACACCATATATTTT.

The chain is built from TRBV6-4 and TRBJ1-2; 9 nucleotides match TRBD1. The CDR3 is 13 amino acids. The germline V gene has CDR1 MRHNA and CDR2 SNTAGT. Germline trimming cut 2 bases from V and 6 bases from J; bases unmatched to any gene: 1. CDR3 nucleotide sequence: TGTGCCAGCAGTGACGGGACAGGGAATGGCTACACCTTC. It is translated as CASSDGTGNGYTF.

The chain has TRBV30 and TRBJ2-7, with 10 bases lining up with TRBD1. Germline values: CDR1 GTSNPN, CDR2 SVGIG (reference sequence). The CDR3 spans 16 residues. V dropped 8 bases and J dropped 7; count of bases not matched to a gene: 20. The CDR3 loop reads CAGSLRDRGRAWEQYF. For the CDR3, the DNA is TGTGCCGGTTCGCTACGGGACAGGGGCCGAGCCTGGGAGCAGTACTTC.

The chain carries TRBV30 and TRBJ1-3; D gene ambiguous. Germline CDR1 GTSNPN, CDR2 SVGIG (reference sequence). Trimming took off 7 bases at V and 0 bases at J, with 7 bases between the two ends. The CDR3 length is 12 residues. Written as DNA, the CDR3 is TGTGCCTTTGGACTCTCTGGAAACACCATATATTTT. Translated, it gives CAFGLSGNTIYF.

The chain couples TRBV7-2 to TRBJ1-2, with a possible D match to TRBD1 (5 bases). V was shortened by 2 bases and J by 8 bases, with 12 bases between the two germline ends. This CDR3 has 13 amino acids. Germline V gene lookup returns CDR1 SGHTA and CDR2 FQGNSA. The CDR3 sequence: CASSLLGTGGYTF. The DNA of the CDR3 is TGTGCCAGCAGCTTATTGGGGACGGGAGGCTACACCTTC.

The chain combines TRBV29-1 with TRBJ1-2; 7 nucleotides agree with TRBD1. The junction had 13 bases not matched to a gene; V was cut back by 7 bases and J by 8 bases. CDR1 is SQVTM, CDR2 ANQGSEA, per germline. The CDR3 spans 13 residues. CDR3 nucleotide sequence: TGCAGCGCTGGCCGGCAGGGGGATTGGGGCTACACCTTC. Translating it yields CSAGRQGDWGYTF. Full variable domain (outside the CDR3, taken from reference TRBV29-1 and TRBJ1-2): SAVISQKPSRDICQRGTSLTIQCQVDSQVTMMFWYRQQPGQSLTLIATANQGSEATYESGFVIDKFPISRPNLTFSTLTVSNMSPEDSSIYLCSAGRQGDWGYTFGSGTRLTVV.

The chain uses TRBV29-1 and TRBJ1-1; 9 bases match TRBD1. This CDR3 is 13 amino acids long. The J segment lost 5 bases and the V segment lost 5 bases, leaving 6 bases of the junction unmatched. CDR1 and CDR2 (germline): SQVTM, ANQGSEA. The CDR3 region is CSVLEGTGTEAFF. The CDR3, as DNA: TGCAGCGTTTTGGAGGGGACAGGGACTGAAGCTTTCTTT.

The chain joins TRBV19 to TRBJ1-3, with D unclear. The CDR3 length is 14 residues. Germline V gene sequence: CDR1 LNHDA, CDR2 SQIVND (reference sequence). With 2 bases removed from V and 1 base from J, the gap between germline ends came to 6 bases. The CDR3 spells CASSIRGSGNTIYF. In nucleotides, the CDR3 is TGTGCCAGTAGTATAAGAGGTTCTGGAAACACCATATATTTT.

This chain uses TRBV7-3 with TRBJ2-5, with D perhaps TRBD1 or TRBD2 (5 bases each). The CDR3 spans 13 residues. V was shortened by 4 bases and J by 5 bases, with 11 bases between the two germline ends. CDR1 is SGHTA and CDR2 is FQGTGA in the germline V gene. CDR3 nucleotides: TGTGCCAGCAGCTCGGGACCCGTGGAGACCCAGTACTTC. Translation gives CASSSGPVETQYF.

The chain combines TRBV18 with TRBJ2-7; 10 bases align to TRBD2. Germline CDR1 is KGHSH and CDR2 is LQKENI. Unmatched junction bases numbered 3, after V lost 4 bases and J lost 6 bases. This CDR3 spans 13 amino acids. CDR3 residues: CASSRASGGEQYF. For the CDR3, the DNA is TGTGCCAGCTCACGGGCTAGCGGGGGCGAGCAGTACTTC.

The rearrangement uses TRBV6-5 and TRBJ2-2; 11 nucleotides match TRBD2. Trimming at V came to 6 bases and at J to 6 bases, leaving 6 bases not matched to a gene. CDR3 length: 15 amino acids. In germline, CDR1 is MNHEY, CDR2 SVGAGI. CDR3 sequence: CASRRTSGFSGELFF. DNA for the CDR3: TGTGCCAGCAGGCGGACTAGCGGGTTTTCCGGGGAGCTGTTTTTT.

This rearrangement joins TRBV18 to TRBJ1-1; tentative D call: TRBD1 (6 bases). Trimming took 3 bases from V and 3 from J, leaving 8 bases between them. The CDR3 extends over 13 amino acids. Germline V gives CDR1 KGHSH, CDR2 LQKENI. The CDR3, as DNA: TGTGCCAGCTCACCCAACAGGGACACTGAAGCTTTCTTT. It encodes CASSPNRDTEAFF.

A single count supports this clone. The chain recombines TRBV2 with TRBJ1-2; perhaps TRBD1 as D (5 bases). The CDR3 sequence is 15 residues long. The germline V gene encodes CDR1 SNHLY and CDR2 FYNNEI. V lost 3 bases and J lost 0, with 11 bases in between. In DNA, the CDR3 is TGTGCCAGCAGTGAGCCGGGGGTATCTAACTATGGCTACACCTTC. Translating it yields CASSEPGVSNYGYTF.

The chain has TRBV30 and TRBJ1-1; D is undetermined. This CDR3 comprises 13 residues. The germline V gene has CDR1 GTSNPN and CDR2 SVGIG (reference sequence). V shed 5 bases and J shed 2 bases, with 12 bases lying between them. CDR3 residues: CAWERLINTEAFF. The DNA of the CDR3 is TGTGCCTGGGAGCGACTGATAAACACTGAAGCTTTCTTT.

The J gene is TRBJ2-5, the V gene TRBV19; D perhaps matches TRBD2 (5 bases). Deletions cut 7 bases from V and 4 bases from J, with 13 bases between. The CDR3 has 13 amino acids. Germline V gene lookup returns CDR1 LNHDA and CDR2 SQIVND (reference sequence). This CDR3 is CASKARERETQYF. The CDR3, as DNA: TGTGCCAGTAAAGCGAGGGAGAGAGAGACCCAGTACTTC.

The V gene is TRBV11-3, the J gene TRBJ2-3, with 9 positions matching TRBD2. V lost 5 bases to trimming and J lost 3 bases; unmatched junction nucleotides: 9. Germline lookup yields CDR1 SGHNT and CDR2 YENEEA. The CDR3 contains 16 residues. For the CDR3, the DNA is TGTGCCAGCAGCCCCGGACTAGCGTCCATAACAGATACGCAGTATTTT. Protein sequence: CASSPGLASITDTQYF.

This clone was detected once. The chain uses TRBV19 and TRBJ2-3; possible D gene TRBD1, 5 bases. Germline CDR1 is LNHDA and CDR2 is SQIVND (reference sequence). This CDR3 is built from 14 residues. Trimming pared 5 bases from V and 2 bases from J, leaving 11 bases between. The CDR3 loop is CASSYSDTTDTQYF. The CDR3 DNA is TGTGCCAGTAGTTATTCGGACACCACAGATACGCAGTATTTT.

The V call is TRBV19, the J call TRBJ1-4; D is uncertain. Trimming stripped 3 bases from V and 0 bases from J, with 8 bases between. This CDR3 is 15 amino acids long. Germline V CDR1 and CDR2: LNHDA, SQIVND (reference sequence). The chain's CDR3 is CASSMSGATNEKLFF. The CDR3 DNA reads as TGTGCCAGTAGTATGTCCGGGGCAACTAATGAAAAACTGTTTTTT.